This T cell receptor beta chain derives from a study of shared clonotypes between healthy human individuals. Overall study results and limits: The small donor group covered limited genetic and exposure diversity.

Data came from immunoSEQ multiplex PCR; TCRdb stores just in-frame clones and leaves some out. The sample carries 2 million or so clones, about 95% recorded once. On this clone: Its antigen is not known.

The naive CD8 fraction comprised CD45RO-negative cells positively selected for CCR7 and excluded terminally differentiated effector memory CD45RA+ cells. Germline V lookup: CDR1 SGHAT, CDR2 FQNNGV. The CDR3 covers 14 residues. The V segment lost 5 bases and the J segment 2 bases; nucleotides outside the gene matches: 2. The rearrangement joins TRBV11-2 to TRBJ2-7; 11 positions match TRBD2. The source is a man younger than 35 in good health. Source material: naive CD8+ T cells sorted from blood. CDR3 protein: CASSGSGGAYEQYF. The CDR3, as DNA: TGTGCCAGCAGCGGTAGCGGGGGGGCCTACGAGCAGTACTTC.